A single TCR beta chain is shown here with its context. Its antigen remains unidentified. The data were taken from a study of cytomegalovirus exposure and HLA in healthy donors. Broader study findings: Clonal expansion was found to be greater in HLA-associated TCR beta chains than in equally common others in a later analysis. For presence/absence analyses, sequencing depth was assumed to be roughly uniform across donors. CMV serostatus alone was available as immune exposure information. Accounts indicate the classifier identified cytomegalovirus status with strong specificity and sensitivity.

Primers included in the PCR were 60 Vbeta and 13 Jbeta primers. TCRdb keeps only in-frame clones here, not all; method: immunoSEQ multiplex PCR. The sample lists some 200,000 clones, 8.5% to 10% occurring once. The CDR3 has 15 residues. CDR1 and CDR2 (germline): SGHDN, FVKESK. The V end lost 4 bases, the J end lost 0 bases, and 12 bases lay between the germline ends. The V and J genes are TRBV14 and TRBJ1-1; D gene ambiguous. The clonotype was recovered from a woman younger than 45 in good health and CMV-seropositive. Sequenced sample: PBMCs. The CDR3 reads CASSLSGLMNTEAFF. The CDR3 DNA is TGTGCCAGCAGCCTGTCGGGTCTTATGAACACTGAAGCTTTCTTT.